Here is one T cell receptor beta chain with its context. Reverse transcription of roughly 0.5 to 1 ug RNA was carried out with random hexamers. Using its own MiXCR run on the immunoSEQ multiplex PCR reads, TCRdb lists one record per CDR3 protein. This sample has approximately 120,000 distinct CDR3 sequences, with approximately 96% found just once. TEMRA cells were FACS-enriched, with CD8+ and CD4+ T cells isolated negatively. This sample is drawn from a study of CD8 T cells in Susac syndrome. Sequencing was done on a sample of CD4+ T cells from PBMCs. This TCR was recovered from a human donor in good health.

Written as DNA, the CDR3 is TGTGCCAGCAGCGTAGCTAACTCTCCCCCCTACGAGCAGTACTTC. Protein product: CASSVANSPPYEQYF. The chain joins TRBV9 to TRBJ2-7; D call uncertain. CDR3 size: 15 residues. The V end was cut by 0 bases, the J end by 2 bases, with 12 bases between. Per germline, CDR1 SGDLS and CDR2 YYNGEE.